The text below deals with one TCR beta chain. The record originates from a study of blood T cell repertoires in COVID-19. Study in general: The study drew acute and convalescent COVID-19 samples from the United States, Italy and Spain. T cells, B-cell-depleted T cells, or PBMCs provided the cDNA or gDNA that served as material.

In the authors' workflow: Amplifying reference gene primers gave estimates of nucleated cell counts. Measured with immunoSEQ multiplex PCR; TCRdb has only the in-frame clones, and not every one. From that table come the V and J calls and clone size; the DNA was used to work out D and trimming. The table includes 120,000 to 150,000 clones, roughly 79% detected once. The receptor's source is a man in his forties or fifties with active or convalescent COVID-19. The sequenced sample was peripheral blood.

The CDR3 DNA sequence: TGTGCCAGTAGCCCACAGGTAACACTTGGCTACACCTTC. Its protein product is CASSPQVTLGYTF. The genes are TRBV19 and TRBJ1-2; the D gene is possibly TRBD1 (5 bases). The V gene's germline CDR1 is LNHDA and CDR2 SQIVND (reference sequence). The CDR3 runs to 13 residues. Trimming took 6 bases from V and 7 from J, leaving 15 bases between them.